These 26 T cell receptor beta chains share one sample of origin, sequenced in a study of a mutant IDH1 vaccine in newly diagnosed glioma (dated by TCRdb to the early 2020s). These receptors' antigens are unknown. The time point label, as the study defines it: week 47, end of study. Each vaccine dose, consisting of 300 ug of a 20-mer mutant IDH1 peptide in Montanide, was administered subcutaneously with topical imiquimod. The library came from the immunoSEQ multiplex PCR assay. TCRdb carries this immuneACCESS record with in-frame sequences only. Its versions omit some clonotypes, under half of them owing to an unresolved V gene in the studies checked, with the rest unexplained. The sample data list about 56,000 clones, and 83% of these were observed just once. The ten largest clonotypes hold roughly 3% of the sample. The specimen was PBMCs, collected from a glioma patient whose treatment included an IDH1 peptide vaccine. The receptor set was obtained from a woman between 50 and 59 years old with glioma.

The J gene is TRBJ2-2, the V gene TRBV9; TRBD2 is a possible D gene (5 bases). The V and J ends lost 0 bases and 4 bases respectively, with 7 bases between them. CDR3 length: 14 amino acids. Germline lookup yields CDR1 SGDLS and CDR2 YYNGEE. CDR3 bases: TGTGCCAGCAGCGTAGGCGAGGGCACCGGGGAGCTGTTTTTT. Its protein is CASSVGEGTGELFF.

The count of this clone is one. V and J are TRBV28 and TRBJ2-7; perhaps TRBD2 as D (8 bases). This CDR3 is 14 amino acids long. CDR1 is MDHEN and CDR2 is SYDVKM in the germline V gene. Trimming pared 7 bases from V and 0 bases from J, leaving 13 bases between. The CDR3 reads CASKQGTSSYEQYF. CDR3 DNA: TGTGCCAGCAAACAGGGGACTAGCTCCTACGAGCAGTACTTC.

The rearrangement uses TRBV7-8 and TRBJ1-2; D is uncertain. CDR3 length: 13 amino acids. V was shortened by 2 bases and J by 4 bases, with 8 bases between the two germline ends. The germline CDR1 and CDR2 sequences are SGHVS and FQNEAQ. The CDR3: CASSLLLGYGYTF. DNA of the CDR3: TGTGCCAGCAGCTTACTGTTGGGCTATGGCTACACCTTC.

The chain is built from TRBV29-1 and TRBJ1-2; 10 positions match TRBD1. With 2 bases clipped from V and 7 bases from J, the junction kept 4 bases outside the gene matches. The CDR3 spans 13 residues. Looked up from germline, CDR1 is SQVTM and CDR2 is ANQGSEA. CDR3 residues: CSVELTGGGGYTF. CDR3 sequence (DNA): TGCAGCGTTGAATTGACAGGGGGCGGTGGCTACACCTTC.

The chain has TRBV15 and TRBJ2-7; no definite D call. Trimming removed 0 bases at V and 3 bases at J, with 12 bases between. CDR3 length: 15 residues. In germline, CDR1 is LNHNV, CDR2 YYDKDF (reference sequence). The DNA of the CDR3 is TGTGCCACCAGCAGAGATCAGAGGATGGGCTACGAGCAGTACTTC. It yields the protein CATSRDQRMGYEQYF.

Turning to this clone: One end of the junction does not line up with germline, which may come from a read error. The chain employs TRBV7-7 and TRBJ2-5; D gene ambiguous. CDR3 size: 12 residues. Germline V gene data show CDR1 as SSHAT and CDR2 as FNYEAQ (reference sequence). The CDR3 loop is CASSPPWETQYF. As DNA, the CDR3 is TGTGCTAGCAGCCCCCCTTGGGAGACCCAGTACTTC.

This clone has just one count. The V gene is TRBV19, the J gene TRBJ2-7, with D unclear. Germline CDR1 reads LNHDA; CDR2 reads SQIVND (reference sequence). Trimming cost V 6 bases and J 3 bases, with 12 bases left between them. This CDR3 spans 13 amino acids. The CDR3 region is CASREAANYEQYF. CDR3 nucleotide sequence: TGTGCCAGTAGAGAGGCAGCCAACTACGAGCAGTACTTC. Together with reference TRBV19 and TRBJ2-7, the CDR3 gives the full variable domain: DGGITQSPKYLFRKEGQNVTLSCEQNLNHDAMYWYRQDPGQGLRLIYYSQIVNDFQKGDIAEGYSVSREKKESFPLTVTSAQKNPTAFYLCASREAANYEQYFGPGTRLTVT.

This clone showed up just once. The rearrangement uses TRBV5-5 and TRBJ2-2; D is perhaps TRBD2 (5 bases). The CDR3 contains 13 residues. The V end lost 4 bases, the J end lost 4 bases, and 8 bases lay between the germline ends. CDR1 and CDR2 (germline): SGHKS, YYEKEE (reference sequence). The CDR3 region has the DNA TGTGCCAGCAGCCCCCGGGGCACCGGGGAGCTGTTTTTT. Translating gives CASSPRGTGELFF.

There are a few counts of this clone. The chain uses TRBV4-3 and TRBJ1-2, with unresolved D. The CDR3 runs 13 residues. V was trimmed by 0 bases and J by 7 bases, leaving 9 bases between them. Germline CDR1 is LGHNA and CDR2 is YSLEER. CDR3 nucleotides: TGCGCCAGCAGCCAAGATCCCGCTTCTGGCTACACCTTC. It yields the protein CASSQDPASGYTF.

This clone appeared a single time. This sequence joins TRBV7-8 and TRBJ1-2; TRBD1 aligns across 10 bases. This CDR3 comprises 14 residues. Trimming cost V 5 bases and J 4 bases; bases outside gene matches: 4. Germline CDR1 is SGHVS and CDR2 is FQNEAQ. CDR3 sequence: CASSPRDRGYGYTF. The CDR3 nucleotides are TGTGCCAGCAGCCCCCGGGACAGGGGCTATGGCTACACCTTC.

This chain's CDR3 is CASSQDPLAGGTDTQYF. CDR3 bases: TGTGCCAGCAGCCAAGACCCTCTAGCGGGGGGCACAGATACGCAGTATTTT. The gene calls are TRBV4-2 and TRBJ2-3, with 10 bases lining up with TRBD2. Looked up from germline, CDR1 is LGHNA and CDR2 is YNFKEQ. CDR3 length equals 17 residues. J was trimmed by 1 base and V by 0 bases; bases with no gene match: 4.

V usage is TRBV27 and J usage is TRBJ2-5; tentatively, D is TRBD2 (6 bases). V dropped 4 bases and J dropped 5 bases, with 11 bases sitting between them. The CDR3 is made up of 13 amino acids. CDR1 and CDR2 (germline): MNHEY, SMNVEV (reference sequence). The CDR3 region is CASSWGGRETQYF. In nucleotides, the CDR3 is TGTGCCAGCAGTTGGGGAGGCCGGGAGACCCAGTACTTC.

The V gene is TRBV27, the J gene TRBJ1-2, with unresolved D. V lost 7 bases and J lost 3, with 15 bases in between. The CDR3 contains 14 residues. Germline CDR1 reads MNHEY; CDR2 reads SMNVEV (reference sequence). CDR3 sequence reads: CASTLYLVYYGYTF. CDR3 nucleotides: TGTGCCAGCACCCTTTACCTAGTCTACTATGGCTACACCTTC.

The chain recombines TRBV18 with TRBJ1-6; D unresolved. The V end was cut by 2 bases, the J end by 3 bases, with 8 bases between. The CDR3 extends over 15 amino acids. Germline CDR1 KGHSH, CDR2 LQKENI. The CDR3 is CASSPKDLYNSPLHF. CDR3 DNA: TGTGCCAGCTCACCAAAGGACCTCTATAATTCACCCCTCCACTTT. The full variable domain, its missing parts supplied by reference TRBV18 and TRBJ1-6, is NAGVMQNPRHLVRRRGQEARLRCSPMKGHSHVYWYRQLPEEGLKFMVYLQKENIIDESGMPKERFSAEFPKEGPSILRIQQVVRGDSAAYFCASSPKDLYNSPLHFGNGTRLTVT.

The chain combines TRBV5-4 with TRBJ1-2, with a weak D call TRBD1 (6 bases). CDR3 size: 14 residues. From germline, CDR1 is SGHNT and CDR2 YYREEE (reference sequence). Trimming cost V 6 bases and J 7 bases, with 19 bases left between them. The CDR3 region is CASTYPGELGGYTF. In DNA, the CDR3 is TGTGCCAGCACCTACCCAGGGGAGCTAGGTGGCTACACCTTC.

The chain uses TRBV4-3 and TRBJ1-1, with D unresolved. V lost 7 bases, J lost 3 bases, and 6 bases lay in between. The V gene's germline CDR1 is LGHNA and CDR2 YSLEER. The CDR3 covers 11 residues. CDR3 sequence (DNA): TGCGCCAGCATGACCCACACTGAAGCTTTCTTT. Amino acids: CASMTHTEAFF.

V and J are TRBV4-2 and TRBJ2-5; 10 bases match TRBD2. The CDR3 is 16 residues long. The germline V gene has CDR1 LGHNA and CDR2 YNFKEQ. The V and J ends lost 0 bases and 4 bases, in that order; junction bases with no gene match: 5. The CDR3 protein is CASSQDKRGGPETQYF. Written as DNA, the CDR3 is TGTGCCAGCAGCCAAGACAAGCGGGGGGGCCCAGAGACCCAGTACTTC.

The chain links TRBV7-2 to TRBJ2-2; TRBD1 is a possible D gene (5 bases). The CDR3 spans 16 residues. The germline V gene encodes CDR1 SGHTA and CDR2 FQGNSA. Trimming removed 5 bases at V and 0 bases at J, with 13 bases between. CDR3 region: CASSAYRTANTGELFF. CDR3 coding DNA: TGTGCCAGCAGCGCGTACAGGACCGCGAACACCGGGGAGCTGTTTTTT.

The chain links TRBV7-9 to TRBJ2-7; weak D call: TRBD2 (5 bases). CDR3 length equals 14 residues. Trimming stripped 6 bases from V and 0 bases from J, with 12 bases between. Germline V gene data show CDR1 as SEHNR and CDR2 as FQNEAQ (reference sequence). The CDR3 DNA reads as TGTGCCAGCAGGTCAAGCGGCCCCTCCTACGAGCAGTACTTC. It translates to CASRSSGPSYEQYF.

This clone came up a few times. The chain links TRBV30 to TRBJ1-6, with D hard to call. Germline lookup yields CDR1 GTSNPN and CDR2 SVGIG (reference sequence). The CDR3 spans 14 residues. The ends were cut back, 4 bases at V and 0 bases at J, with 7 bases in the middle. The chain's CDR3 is CAWKSSSYNSPLHF. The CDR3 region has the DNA TGTGCCTGGAAATCCAGCTCCTATAATTCACCCCTCCACTTT.

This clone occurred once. The CDR3 loop is CASSRMTGAETEAFF. Here the CDR3 DNA reads TGTGCCAGCTCAAGAATGACAGGGGCGGAGACTGAAGCTTTCTTT. This sequence joins TRBV18 and TRBJ1-1, with TRBD1 matching over 8 bases. This CDR3 comprises 15 residues. V gave up 5 bases and J gave up 5 bases; unmatched junction bases: 10. Germline CDR1 reads KGHSH; CDR2 reads LQKENI.

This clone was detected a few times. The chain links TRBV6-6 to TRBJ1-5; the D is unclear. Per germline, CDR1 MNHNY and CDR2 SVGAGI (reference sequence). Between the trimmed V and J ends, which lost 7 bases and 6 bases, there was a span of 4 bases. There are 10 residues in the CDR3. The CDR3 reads CASNSQPQHF. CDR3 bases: TGTGCCAGCAACAGTCAGCCCCAGCATTTT.

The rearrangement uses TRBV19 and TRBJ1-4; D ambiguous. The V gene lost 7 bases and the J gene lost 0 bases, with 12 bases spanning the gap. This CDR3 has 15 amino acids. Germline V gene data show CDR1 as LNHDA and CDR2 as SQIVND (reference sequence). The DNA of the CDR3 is TGTGCCAGTACCGACCGGGTCGCAACTAATGAAAAACTGTTTTTT. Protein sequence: CASTDRVATNEKLFF.

For the CDR3, the DNA is TGTGCCAGCTCCAGGGAGGTTACCCGAGAGACCCAGTACTTC. Protein product: CASSREVTRETQYF. This chain joins TRBV7-9 and TRBJ2-5; perhaps TRBD2 as D (6 bases). Germline V gene lookup returns CDR1 SEHNR and CDR2 FQNEAQ (reference sequence). The CDR3 is 14 residues long. V was clipped by 8 bases and J by 4 bases, with 17 bases between them.

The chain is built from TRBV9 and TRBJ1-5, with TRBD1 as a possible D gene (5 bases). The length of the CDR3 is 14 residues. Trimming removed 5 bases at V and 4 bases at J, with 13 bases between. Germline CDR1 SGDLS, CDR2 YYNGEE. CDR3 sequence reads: CASSADGGNQPQHF. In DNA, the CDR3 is TGTGCCAGCAGTGCTGACGGGGGAAATCAGCCCCAGCATTTT.

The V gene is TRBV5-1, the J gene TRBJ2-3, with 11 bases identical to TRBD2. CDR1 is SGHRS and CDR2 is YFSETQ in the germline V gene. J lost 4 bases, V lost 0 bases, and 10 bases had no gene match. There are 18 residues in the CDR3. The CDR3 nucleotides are TGCGCCAGCAGCTTGGTCGGTAGCGGGGGGGCCCGCCCAGATACGCAGTATTTT. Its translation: CASSLVGSGGARPDTQYF.